A selection of T cell receptor beta chains follows, all from one sample in a study of shared clonotypes between healthy human individuals. Only in-frame clones appear in the TCRdb table, and some are missing; sequencing was by immunoSEQ multiplex PCR. The table has over 1.4 million clones, over 95% seen once. The sample comprised naive CD4+ T cells sorted from blood. These receptors all come from a man younger than 45 in good health. CDR3s include the opening cysteine and the closing phenylalanine or tryptophan. D genes are given only for firm matches. Expanded clones get a size class; other rows say once, few or many, or leave the size out.

v_call	j_call	d_call	clone_size	cdr3_aa	cdr3_nt
TRBV5-6	TRBJ2-7	NA	NA	CASTLQGIYEQYF	TGTGCCAGCACCTTACAGGGTATCTACGAGCAGTACTTC
TRBV29-1	TRBJ1-2	NA	NA	CSVEDRALNYGYTF	TGCAGCGTTGAAGACAGGGCCCTTAACTATGGCTACACCTTC
TRBV19	TRBJ2-1	TRBD2	NA	CASRKGGREFGEQFF	TGTGCCAGTAGGAAGGGCGGGAGAGAGTTCGGAGAGCAGTTCTTC
TRBV11-2	TRBJ2-1	NA	NA	CASSLAGVVNEQFF	TGTGCCAGCAGCTTAGCGGGAGTGGTCAATGAGCAGTTCTTC
TRBV5-4	TRBJ2-1	TRBD1	NA	CASSVDRVRYNEQFF	TGTGCCAGCAGCGTGGACAGGGTGAGGTACAATGAGCAGTTCTTC
TRBV5-1	TRBJ2-2	NA	NA	CASSLVGGELFF	TGCGCCAGCAGCTTAGTGGGCGGGGAGCTGTTTTTT
TRBV5-1	TRBJ2-5	TRBD2	NA	CASSTGLAAGSETQYF	TGCGCCAGCAGCACCGGACTAGCGGCCGGCTCAGAGACCCAGTACTTC
TRBV4-3	TRBJ2-5	NA	NA	CASSQDWGGLGRRVETQYF	TGCGCCAGCAGCCAAGATTGGGGGGGGCTCGGGCGGAGGGTCGAGACCCAGTACTTC
TRBV7-9	TRBJ1-2	TRBD1	NA	CASSLGAGGLANYGYTF	TGTGCCAGCAGCTTAGGGGCAGGGGGCCTAGCTAACTATGGCTACACCTTC
TRBV5-1	TRBJ1-3	NA	NA	CASSAPTAAGNTIYF	TGCGCCAGCAGCGCACCGACTGCTGCTGGAAACACCATATATTTT
TRBV7-8	TRBJ2-1	NA	NA	CASSSPRAASYNEQFF	TGTGCCAGCAGCTCTCCCCGGGCAGCCTCCTACAATGAGCAGTTCTTC
TRBV11-2	TRBJ1-2	TRBD1	NA	CASSPGGNYGYTF	TGTGCCAGCAGCCCAGGGGGCAACTATGGCTACACCTTC
TRBV7-2	TRBJ2-3	NA	NA	CASSLAPATDTQYF	TGTGCCAGCAGCTTAGCTCCAGCCACAGATACGCAGTATTTT
TRBV5-1	TRBJ2-1	NA	NA	CASSLEGGSYNEQFF	TGCGCCAGCAGCTTGGAGGGAGGCTCCTACAATGAGCAGTTCTTC
TRBV6-6	TRBJ2-7	NA	NA	CASSYSSDSLSYEQYF	TGTGCCAGCAGTTACTCGAGCGACTCCCTATCCTACGAGCAGTACTTC
TRBV7-3	TRBJ2-1	TRBD1	NA	CASSLTGTGEQFF	TGTGCCAGCAGCTTAACAGGGACAGGTGAGCAGTTCTTC
TRBV4-3	TRBJ2-1	NA	NA	CASSQGQINDEQFF	TGCGCCAGCAGCCAAGGACAAATCAACGATGAGCAGTTCTTC
TRBV6-5	TRBJ1-3	NA	NA	CASSQRGNTIYF	TGTGCCAGCAGCCAACGGGGAAACACCATATATTTT
TRBV27	TRBJ2-6	TRBD1	few	CASSSWTGSGANVLTF	TGTGCCAGCAGTTCCTGGACAGGTTCCGGGGCCAACGTCCTGACTTTC
TRBV4-2	TRBJ2-7	NA	NA	CASSQTPYEQYF	TGTGCCAGCAGCCAGACCCCCTACGAGCAGTACTTC
TRBV29-1	TRBJ1-2	NA	NA	CSVAGRAGGGYTF	TGCAGCGTGGCCGGGAGGGCCGGAGGTGGCTACACCTTC
TRBV28	TRBJ1-1	NA	NA	CASSFIPGNTEAFF	TGTGCCAGCAGTTTTATACCGGGGAACACTGAAGCTTTCTTT
TRBV5-4	TRBJ1-1	NA	NA	CASSLVIGLLGNTEAFF	TGTGCCAGCAGCTTGGTTATCGGTTTATTGGGAAACACTGAAGCTTTCTTT
TRBV6-5	TRBJ2-4	NA	NA	CASSLGGFVKNIQYF	TGTGCCAGCAGTCTCGGCGGGTTTGTCAAAAACATTCAGTACTTC
TRBV2	TRBJ2-7	NA	NA	CASSELASEQYF	TGTGCCAGCAGTGAATTAGCTTCCGAGCAGTACTTC
TRBV27	TRBJ2-3	NA	NA	CASRISRGVTDTQYF	TGTGCCAGCAGAATTTCCAGGGGCGTCACAGATACGCAGTATTTT
TRBV5-1	TRBJ2-2	NA	NA	CASSEVLHNTGELFF	TGCGCCAGCAGCGAAGTACTACATAACACCGGGGAGCTGTTTTTT
TRBV6-5	TRBJ2-5	NA	NA	CASSLGGQLETQYF	TGTGCCAGCAGCCTTGGGGGCCAATTAGAGACCCAGTACTTC
TRBV7-9	TRBJ1-1	TRBD1	NA	CASSLGQGDTEAFF	TGTGCCAGCAGCCTGGGACAGGGGGACACTGAAGCTTTCTTT
TRBV5-1	TRBJ2-2	NA	NA	CASRRETNTGELFF	TGCGCCAGCAGAAGGGAAACGAACACCGGGGAGCTGTTTTTT
TRBV28	TRBJ2-7	NA	NA	CASPPTGRDGDEQYF	TGTGCCAGCCCCCCTACCGGGCGGGATGGTGACGAGCAGTACTTC
TRBV15	TRBJ2-2	NA	once	CATSRTGRNTGELFF	TGTGCCACCAGCAGAACGGGACGGAACACCGGGGAGCTGTTTTTT